The clone carrying this T cell receptor beta chain was seen only once. The antigen remains undetermined. Germline lookup yields CDR1 SGDLS and CDR2 YYNGEE. The V and J ends lost 2 bases and 1 base respectively, with 9 bases between them. This CDR3 spans 14 amino acids. TCRdb's table, derived via immunoSEQ multiplex PCR, lists solely in-frame clones and lacks some. The data show over 30,000 clones, roughly 90% seen once. These data belong to a study of T cells in localized non-small cell lung cancer. The study, taken as a whole, reports: Of the tissues analyzed, uninvolved adjacent lung showed maximal T cell clonality, greater than tumor.

The sequence was collected from a man between 40 and 70 years old with stage I lung adenocarcinoma. The material sequenced was peripheral blood, taken before any cancer treatment. This chain uses TRBV9 with TRBJ1-1; D is possibly TRBD1 (5 bases). This chain's CDR3 is CASSVGGPNTEAFF. CDR3 coding DNA: TGTGCCAGCAGCGTGGGGGGACCGAACACTGAAGCTTTCTTT.